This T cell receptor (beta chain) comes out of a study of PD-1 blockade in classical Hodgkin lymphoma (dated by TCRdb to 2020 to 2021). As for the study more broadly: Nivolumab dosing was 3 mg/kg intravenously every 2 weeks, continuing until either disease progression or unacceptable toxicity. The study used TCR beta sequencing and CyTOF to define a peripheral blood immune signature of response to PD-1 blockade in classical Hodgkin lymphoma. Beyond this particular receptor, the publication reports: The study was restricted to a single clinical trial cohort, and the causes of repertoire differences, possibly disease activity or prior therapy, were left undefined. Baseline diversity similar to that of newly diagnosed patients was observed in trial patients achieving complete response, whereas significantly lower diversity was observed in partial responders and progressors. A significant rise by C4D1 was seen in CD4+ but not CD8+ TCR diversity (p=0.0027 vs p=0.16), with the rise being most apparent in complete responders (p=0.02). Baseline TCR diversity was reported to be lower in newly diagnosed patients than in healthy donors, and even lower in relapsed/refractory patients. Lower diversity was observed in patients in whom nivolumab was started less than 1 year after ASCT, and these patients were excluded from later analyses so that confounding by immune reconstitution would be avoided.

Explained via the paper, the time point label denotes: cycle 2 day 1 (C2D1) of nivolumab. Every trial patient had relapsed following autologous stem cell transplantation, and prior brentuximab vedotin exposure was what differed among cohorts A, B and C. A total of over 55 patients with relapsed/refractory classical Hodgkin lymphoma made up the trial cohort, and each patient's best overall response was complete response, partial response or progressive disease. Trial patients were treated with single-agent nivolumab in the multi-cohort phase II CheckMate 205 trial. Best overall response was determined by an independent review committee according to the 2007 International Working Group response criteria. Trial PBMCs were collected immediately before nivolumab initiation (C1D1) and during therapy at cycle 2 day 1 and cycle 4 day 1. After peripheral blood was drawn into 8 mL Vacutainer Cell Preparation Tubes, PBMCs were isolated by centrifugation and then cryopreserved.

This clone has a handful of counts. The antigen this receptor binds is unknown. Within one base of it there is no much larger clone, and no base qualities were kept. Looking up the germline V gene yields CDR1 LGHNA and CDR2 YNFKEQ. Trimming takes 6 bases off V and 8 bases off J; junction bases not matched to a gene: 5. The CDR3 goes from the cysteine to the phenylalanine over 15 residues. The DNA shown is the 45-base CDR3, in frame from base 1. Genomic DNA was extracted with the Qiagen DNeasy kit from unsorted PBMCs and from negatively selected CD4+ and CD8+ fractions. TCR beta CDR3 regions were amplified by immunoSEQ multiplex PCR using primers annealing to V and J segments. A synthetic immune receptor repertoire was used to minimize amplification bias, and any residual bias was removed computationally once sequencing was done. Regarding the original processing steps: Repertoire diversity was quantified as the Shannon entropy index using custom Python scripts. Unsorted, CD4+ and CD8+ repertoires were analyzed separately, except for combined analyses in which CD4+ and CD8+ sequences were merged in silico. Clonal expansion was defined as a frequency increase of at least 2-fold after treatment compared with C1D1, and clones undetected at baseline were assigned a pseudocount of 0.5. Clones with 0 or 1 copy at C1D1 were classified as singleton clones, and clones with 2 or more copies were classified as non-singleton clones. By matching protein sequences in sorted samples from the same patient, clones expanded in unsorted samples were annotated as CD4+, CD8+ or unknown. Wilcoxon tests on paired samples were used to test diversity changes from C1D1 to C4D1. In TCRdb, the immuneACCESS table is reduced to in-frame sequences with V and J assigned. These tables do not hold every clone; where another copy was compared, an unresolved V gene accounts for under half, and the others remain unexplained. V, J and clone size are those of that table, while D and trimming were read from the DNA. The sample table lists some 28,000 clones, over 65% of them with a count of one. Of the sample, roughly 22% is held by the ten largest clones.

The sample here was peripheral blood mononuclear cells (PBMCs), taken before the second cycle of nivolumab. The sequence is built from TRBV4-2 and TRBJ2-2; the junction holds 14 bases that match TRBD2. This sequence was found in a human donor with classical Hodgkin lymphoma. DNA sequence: TGTGCCAGCAGGGGACTAGCGGGAGTGGGGGGGGAGCTGTTTTTT. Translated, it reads CASRGLAGVGGELFF.